These 25 T cell receptor beta chains were all obtained from the same sample, sequenced in a study of glioma-infiltrating T cells after dendritic cell vaccination. Measured with immunoSEQ multiplex PCR; TCRdb has only the in-frame clones, and not every one. This table has about 65,000 clones, around nine tenths appearing once. Stated time point: after dendritic cell vaccination, including at tumor progression/relapse. The sequences come from blood, collected after dendritic cell vaccination. The receptors were sampled from a human donor with glioblastoma.

The chain uses TRBV10-1 and TRBJ1-2; D is unresolved. CDR1 and CDR2 (germline): WNHNN, SYGVQD (reference sequence). The germline V and J ends were trimmed by 4 bases and 0 bases, with 9 bases remaining between them. CDR3 length equals 14 residues. CDR3 DNA sequence: TGCGCCAGCAGTGCCGCGGGGACTAACTATGGCTACACCTTC. Translated: CASSAAGTNYGYTF.

The chain combines TRBV19 with TRBJ1-2, with a possible D match to TRBD1 (5 bases). This CDR3 comprises 13 residues. The germline V gene has CDR1 LNHDA and CDR2 SQIVND (reference sequence). V was shortened by 3 bases and J by 2 bases, with 7 bases between the two germline ends. CDR3 residues: CASSIRVNYGYTF. In DNA form, the CDR3 reads TGTGCCAGTAGTATCAGGGTGAACTATGGCTACACCTTC.

V is TRBV29-1 and J is TRBJ2-1; TRBD1 might be the D (5 bases). V lost 3 bases to trimming and J lost 9 bases, with 9 bases between them. The germline CDR1 and CDR2 sequences are SQVTM and ANQGSEA. There are 11 residues in the CDR3. CDR3: CSVDSRAEQFF. DNA of the CDR3: TGCAGCGTTGATTCCAGGGCTGAGCAGTTCTTC.

The CDR3 spells CASRQGTGGGNEQFF. In DNA, the CDR3 is TGTGCCAGCAGACAAGGGACAGGGGGCGGGAATGAGCAGTTCTTC. The gene calls are TRBV6-5 and TRBJ2-1; 12 bases match TRBD1. The germline V gene encodes CDR1 MNHEY and CDR2 SVGAGI. V lost 6 bases to trimming and J lost 7 bases; unmatched junction nucleotides: 7. This CDR3 spans 15 amino acids.

V and J are TRBV6-4 and TRBJ1-5; D uncertain. The germline CDR1 and CDR2 sequences are MRHNA and SNTAGT. This CDR3 is built from 13 residues. The V end lost 6 bases, the J end lost 2 bases, and 8 bases lay between the germline ends. This CDR3 is CASSREGNQPQHF. The CDR3, as DNA: TGTGCCAGCAGCCGGGAGGGCAATCAGCCCCAGCATTTT.

As DNA, the CDR3 is TGTGCCAGCAGTTTAATGGGCGGGCAAGAGACCCAGTACTTC. Amino acid sequence: CASSLMGGQETQYF. The V gene is TRBV28, the J gene TRBJ2-5, with D perhaps TRBD2 (5 bases). V was cut by 2 bases and J by 2 bases, with 9 bases left in between. In germline, CDR1 is MDHEN, CDR2 SYDVKM. The CDR3 runs to 14 residues. The variable domain in full, completed from reference TRBV28 and TRBJ2-5, reads DVKVTQSSRYLVKRTGEKVFLECVQDMDHENMFWYRQDPGLGLRLIYFSYDVKMKEKGDIPEGYSVSREKKERFSLILESASTNQTSMYLCASSLMGGQETQYFGPGTRLLVL.

The CDR3 bases are TGTGCCAGCAGTGAAGCTTCGGGACAGAACAATGAGCAGTTCTTC. Translating it yields CASSEASGQNNEQFF. J is TRBJ2-1 and V is TRBV2; 7 nucleotides line up with TRBD1. From germline, CDR1 is SNHLY and CDR2 FYNNEI. Trimming cost V 0 bases and J 5 bases; bases outside gene matches: 4. The CDR3 consists of 15 residues.

The chain employs TRBV9 and TRBJ2-5; D remains unclear. The germline CDR1 and CDR2 sequences are SGDLS and YYNGEE. This CDR3 is 14 amino acids long. V was shortened by 0 bases and J by 5 bases, with 11 bases between the two germline ends. The CDR3 DNA follows: TGTGCCAGCAGCGTAGAGTCGTCGAGGGAGACCCAGTACTTC. Amino acid sequence: CASSVESSRETQYF.

V gene TRBV6-5 combines with J gene TRBJ1-3, with TRBD1 as a possible D gene (6 bases). With 5 bases removed from V and 4 bases from J, the gap between germline ends came to 9 bases. CDR3 size: 13 residues. Looked up from germline, CDR1 is MNHEY and CDR2 is SVGAGI. CDR3 in amino acids: CASSGQGGNTIYF. Here the CDR3 DNA reads TGTGCCAGCAGTGGCCAGGGGGGAAACACCATATATTTT.

The V call is TRBV6-1, the J call TRBJ1-2, with TRBD1 matching over 7 bases. The junction had 5 bases not matched to a gene; V was cut back by 6 bases and J by 7 bases. CDR1 MNHNS and CDR2 SASEGT come from the germline V gene. This CDR3 contains 12 residues. CDR3 loop: CASRGPGGGYTF. The CDR3 region has the DNA TGTGCCAGCAGGGGACCAGGGGGTGGCTACACCTTC.

This chain links TRBV12-2 with TRBJ1-5; the D call in the table, TRBD1, was not verified against the DNA. TRBV12-2 is termed a pseudogene. This CDR3 has 15 amino acids. The CDR3 DNA is TGTGCAAGTCGCTGTCTCTTGGGCAGAAACCAGCCCCAGCATTTT. The encoded protein is CASRCLLGRNQPQHF.

The rearrangement joins TRBV19 to TRBJ2-2; a possible D gene is TRBD2 (6 bases). The CDR3 consists of 17 residues. Germline CDR1 LNHDA, CDR2 SQIVND (reference sequence). Trimming pared 7 bases from V and 3 bases from J, leaving 21 bases between. The CDR3 spells CASIPAVADQDTGELFF. For the CDR3, the DNA is TGTGCCAGTATCCCTGCCGTAGCGGACCAAGACACCGGGGAGCTGTTTTTT.

V is TRBV4-2 and J is TRBJ2-2; the D gene is possibly TRBD1 (6 bases). This CDR3 region has 17 residues. Germline values: CDR1 LGHNA, CDR2 YNFKEQ. V was pared by 0 bases and J by 4 bases, with 15 bases between. The CDR3 nucleotides are TGTGCCAGCAGCCAAGATCTGGCAGGGGCAGGCACCGGGGAGCTGTTTTTT. This codes for CASSQDLAGAGTGELFF.

The chain employs TRBV11-2 and TRBJ1-3; TRBD1 is a possible D gene (6 bases). Germline loops: CDR1 SGHAT, CDR2 FQNNGV. V was clipped by 3 bases and J by 8 bases, with 26 bases between them. The CDR3 has 18 residues. In DNA, the CDR3 is TGTGCCAGCAGCTTGAGCATCGCGACAGGCCTTGGAGGAGACACCATATATTTT. Translating it yields CASSLSIATGLGGDTIYF.

The chain carries TRBV7-2 and TRBJ2-2, with 8 bases identical to TRBD1. Trimming took 4 bases from V and 6 from J; bases not matched to a gene: 10. This CDR3 contains 16 residues. Germline V gene lookup returns CDR1 SGHTA and CDR2 FQGNSA. The CDR3 bases are TGTGCCAGCAGCTGGACGACAGGGGCTAAGGCCGGGGAGCTGTTTTTT. This encodes CASSWTTGAKAGELFF. Drawing the rest from reference TRBV7-2 and TRBJ2-2, the complete variable domain is GAGVSQSPSNKVTEKGKDVELRCDPISGHTALYWYRQSLGQGLEFLIYFQGNSAPDKSGLPSDRFSAERTGGSVSTLTIQRTQQEDSAVYLCASSWTTGAKAGELFFGEGSRLTVL.

The gene calls are TRBV14 and TRBJ2-2; unclear D gene. The CDR3 is made up of 14 amino acids. Trimming pared 4 bases from V and 3 bases from J, leaving 9 bases between. CDR1 and CDR2 (germline): SGHDN, FVKESK. The CDR3 region has the DNA TGTGCCAGCAGCCTGGGCCGGTACACCGGGGAGCTGTTTTTT. This gives the protein CASSLGRYTGELFF.

The J gene is TRBJ1-2, the V gene TRBV10-3; perhaps TRBD1 as D (6 bases). From germline, CDR1 is ENHRY and CDR2 SYGVKD. CDR3 length equals 15 residues. Trimming removed 8 bases at V and 0 bases at J, with 16 bases between. The CDR3 region is CAIPAAGEANYGYTF. For the CDR3, the DNA is TGTGCCATCCCAGCCGCAGGGGAAGCTAACTATGGCTACACCTTC.

The CDR3 here is CASSGRGGNEKLFF. The CDR3 DNA follows: TGTGCCAGCAGTGGCCGGGGGGGAAATGAAAAACTGTTTTTT. V usage is TRBV25-1 and J usage is TRBJ1-4, with TRBD1 as a possible D gene (5 bases). V lost 4 bases, J lost 5 bases, and 11 bases lay in between. CDR1 is MGHDK, CDR2 SYGVNS, per germline. The CDR3 runs 14 residues.

The gene calls are TRBV6-5 and TRBJ1-6; D uncertain. The germline V gene encodes CDR1 MNHEY and CDR2 SVGAGI. CDR3 size: 13 residues. The V and J ends lost 5 bases and 8 bases respectively, with 10 bases between them. CDR3 in DNA: TGTGCCAGCAGTCGCGCGGCAGATTCACCCCTCCACTTT. Translating gives CASSRAADSPLHF.

The rearrangement links TRBV7-3 to TRBJ2-3, with D perhaps matching TRBD2 (6 bases). Looked up from germline, CDR1 is SGHTA and CDR2 is FQGTGA. The CDR3 spans 15 residues. V was trimmed by 5 bases and J by 1 base, leaving 13 bases between them. This CDR3 reads CASSPTGTRTDTQYF. The CDR3 region has the DNA TGTGCCAGCAGCCCAACCGGGACTCGCACAGATACGCAGTATTTT.

As to this clone: In the same sample, other DNA sequences code for this CDR3. The rearrangement joins TRBV5-4 to TRBJ2-1; TRBD1 agrees at 11 bases. CDR3 size: 15 residues. V lost 4 bases to trimming and J lost 4 bases; unmatched junction nucleotides: 4. Germline lookup yields CDR1 SGHNT and CDR2 YYREEE (reference sequence). CDR3 in DNA: TGTGCCAGCAGCCTTGGACAGGGGGCTTACAATGAGCAGTTCTTC. As protein: CASSLGQGAYNEQFF.

The chain combines TRBV12-5 with TRBJ2-3; perhaps TRBD1 as D (6 bases). Germline V gene lookup returns CDR1 LGHNT and CDR2 FRNRAP. Deletions cut 1 base from V and 2 bases from J, with 7 bases between. The CDR3 runs to 14 residues. The CDR3 DNA sequence: TGTGCTAGTGGTTTGGGGACAGTCACAGATACGCAGTATTTT. It yields the protein CASGLGTVTDTQYF. The whole variable domain, remainder taken from reference TRBV12-5 and TRBJ2-3, is DARVTQTPRHKVTEMGQEVTMRCQPILGHNTVFWYRQTMMQGLELLAYFRNRAPLDDSGMPKDRFSAEMPDATLATLKIQPSEPRDSAVYFCASGLGTVTDTQYFGPGTRLTVL.

The CDR3 protein is CAWSPLSSEQYF. Here the CDR3 DNA reads TGTGCCTGGAGTCCGCTTAGTTCCGAGCAGTACTTC. The chain joins TRBV30 to TRBJ2-7; D unclear. The CDR3 covers 12 residues. CDR1 is GTSNPN, CDR2 SVGIG, per germline (reference sequence). V was trimmed by 2 bases and J by 6 bases, leaving 11 bases between them.

Points on this clone: This specimen includes other DNA sequences encoding the same CDR3. The rearrangement links TRBV5-1 to TRBJ2-5; D ambiguous. V was trimmed by 2 bases and J by 4 bases, leaving 6 bases between them. Germline V lookup: CDR1 SGHRS, CDR2 YFSETQ. This CDR3 is built from 12 residues. The CDR3 protein is CASSLSRETQYF. CDR3 nucleotides: TGCGCCAGCAGCTTATCGCGAGAGACCCAGTACTTC. The complete variable domain, with remaining parts taken from reference TRBV5-1 and TRBJ2-5, reads KAGVTQTPRYLIKTRGQQVTLSCSPISGHRSVSWYQQTPGQGLQFLFEYFSETQRNKGNFPGRFSGRQFSNSRSEMNVSTLELGDSALYLCASSLSRETQYFGPGTRLLVL.

This chain links TRBV9 with TRBJ1-4; D remains ambiguous. V lost 5 bases and J 6 bases, leaving 20 bases between the germline ends. CDR3 length equals 16 residues. CDR1 SGDLS and CDR2 YYNGEE come from the germline V gene. CDR3 coding DNA: TGTGCCAGCAGTCGGGGTCACCCTAGCGTTGATGAAAAACTGTTTTTT. Translation: CASSRGHPSVDEKLFF.